The text below deals with one TCR beta chain. These data come from a study of cytomegalovirus exposure and HLA in healthy donors. PCR used 60 Vbeta primers and 13 Jbeta primers. TCRdb keeps only in-frame clones here, not all; method: immunoSEQ multiplex PCR. The table has 170,000 or so clones, roughly 80% seen once. Germline values: CDR1 LNHDA, CDR2 SQIVND (reference sequence). The CDR3 is 14 residues long. V was pared by 3 bases and J by 5 bases, with 4 bases of the junction left unmatched. This chain links TRBV19 with TRBJ1-1; TRBD1 matches 9 bases. This TCR derives from a man aged 45-65 years in good health and CMV-seronegative. The sample was PBMCs. The CDR3 spells CASSIWTGVTEAFF. The CDR3 coding sequence is TGTGCCAGTAGTATCTGGACAGGGGTAACTGAAGCTTTCTTT.